Given below is one T cell receptor beta chain in context. Its antigen is not identified. An end of the junction does not agree with germline; a read error may underlie this. The data stem from a study of metastatic and nonmetastatic thyroid tumors. Background on the study: For malignant and benign thyroid patients, tumor or nodule tissue and blood were the sources whose repertoires were compared.

Per the study methods: A classifier for distant metastasis in papillary thyroid cancer was constructed using CDR3 differences observed across clinicopathological groups. TCRdb re-clonotyped the PCR reads through MiXCR. These V and J calls derive from TCRdb rather than the authors' analysis. The sample records about 22,000 clones, over 20% being singletons. Each patient came to thyroid surgery without any prior treatment (of any kind). Study-wide findings and caveats: It was reportedly found that TCR beta diversity was significantly higher in malignant thyroid tumors than in benign nodules, a difference seen in both blood and tumor samples.

Sequencing input: blood. The origin of this receptor is a male donor with papillary thyroid cancer or a benign thyroid nodule (not recorded which). Some clones in this sample may be carry-over from other donors' samples.

CDR3 region: CSARGTLAVTKETKYF. The DNA for the CDR3 is TGCAGTGCTAGAGGGACGCTAGCGGTAACCAAAGAGACCAAGTACTTC. This chain joins TRBV20-1 and TRBJ2-5; 7 nucleotides align to TRBD2. Germline V gene lookup returns CDR1 DFQATT and CDR2 SNEGSKA (reference sequence). The length of the CDR3 is 16 residues.